One T cell receptor (beta chain) is described in this entry. The antigen remains undetermined. The germline V gene has CDR1 SQVTM and CDR2 ANQGSEA. The CDR3 is made up of 18 amino acids. The data belong to a study of CXCR3-negative and CXCR3-positive naive CD8 T cells. About the study: Each library gave roughly 1.4 +/- 0.3 million of 130 million to 150 million TRB reads. General observations from the study: CXCR3-positive naive cells carried more hydrophobic TRB CDR3s than CXCR3-negative ones. Similar TRBV-TRBJ usage characterized naive CXCR3-negative and CXCR3-positive cells; memory cells differed.

cDNA libraries for TRB were generated by 5' RACE incorporating UMI labels. TCRdb reanalyzed the 5' RACE reads and collapses them to one entry per CDR3 protein, without DNA. The table for this sample gives about 60,000 distinct CDR3 sequences. Triplicate sorting captured about 320,000 cells each from every CD8+ T cell subset. A CD45RO-CCR7+CD27+CD95- profile was what naive CD8+ T cells displayed. The sample comprised naive CXCR3+ CD8+ T cells from blood. The subset is: CD45RO-CCR7+CD27+CD95- naive CD8+ T cells expressing CXCR3 (TNR3+). The chain is built from TRBV29-1 and TRBJ2-3; the D call from TCRdb, TRBD1, cannot be confirmed without DNA. This receptor was taken from a human donor in good health. Some clones in this sample may be carry-over from other donors' samples. CDR3 sequence: CSVERLEGQGLETDTQYF.